The entry that follows covers one T cell receptor beta chain sequence. A single record per CDR3 protein comes from TCRdb applying MiXCR to the PCR reads. This table holds under 25,000 distinct CDR3 sequences, roughly half found once. Germline CDR1 and CDR2: KGHSH and LQKENI. CDR3 length: 16 amino acids. V was cut by 3 bases and J by 0 bases, with 12 bases left in between. The sample originates from a study of CD4 and CD8 cells across lung adenocarcinoma regions. The sequence derives from a male donor with lung adenocarcinoma. The CD4 and CD8 labels of this study may be unreliable. The sequencing input was CD4+ T cells from the center of a lung tumor. The V call is TRBV18, the J call TRBJ2-1, with D possibly TRBD2 on 6 matching bases. CDR3 protein: CASSPTSGVSYNEQFF. CDR3 DNA sequence: TGTGCCAGCTCACCGACGTCGGGGGTCTCCTACAATGAGCAGTTCTTC. Together with reference TRBV18 and TRBJ2-1, the CDR3 gives the full variable domain: NAGVMQNPRHLVRRRGQEARLRCSPMKGHSHVYWYRQLPEEGLKFMVYLQKENIIDESGMPKERFSAEFPKEGPSILRIQQVVRGDSAAYFCASSPTSGVSYNEQFFGPGTRLTVL.